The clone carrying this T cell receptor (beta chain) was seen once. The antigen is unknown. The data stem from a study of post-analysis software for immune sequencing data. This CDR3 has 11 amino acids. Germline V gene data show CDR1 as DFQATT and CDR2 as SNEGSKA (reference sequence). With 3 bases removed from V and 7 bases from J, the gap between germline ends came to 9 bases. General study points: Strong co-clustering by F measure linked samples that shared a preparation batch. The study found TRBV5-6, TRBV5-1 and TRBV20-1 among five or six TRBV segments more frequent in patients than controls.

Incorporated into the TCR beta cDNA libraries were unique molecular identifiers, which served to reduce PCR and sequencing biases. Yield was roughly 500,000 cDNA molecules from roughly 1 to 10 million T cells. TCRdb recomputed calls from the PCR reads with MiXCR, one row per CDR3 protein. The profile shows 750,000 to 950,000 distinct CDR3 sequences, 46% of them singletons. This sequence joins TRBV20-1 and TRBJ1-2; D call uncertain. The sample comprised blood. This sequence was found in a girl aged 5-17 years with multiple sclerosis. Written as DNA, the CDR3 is TGCAGTGCTAGCTTATTGGCTGGCTACACCTTC. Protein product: CSASLLAGYTF.